The rows below give T cell receptor beta chains drawn from one sample of a study of shared clonotypes between healthy human individuals. TCRdb keeps only in-frame clones here, not all; method: immunoSEQ multiplex PCR. The sample shows approximately 530,000 clones, around 96% of them seen only once. Sequencing was carried out using naive CD4+ T cells sorted from blood. These receptors all come from a woman in her twenties or thirties in good health. Both conserved end residues are part of each CDR3. The D gene is left open where the match is weak. Only part of the rows carry a size: once, few, many, or a class if the clone is expanded.

TRBV21-1,-,once,TRBJ2-7,TGTGCCAGCAGCAAAGGGCGGCGGGAGGGCTCCTACGAGCAGTACTTC,CASSKGRREGSYEQYF
TRBV4-1,TRBD1,-,TRBJ1-2,TGCGCCAGCAGCCGGACCTCAGGGGGAGGCAGCAACTATGGCTACACCTTC,CASSRTSGGGSNYGYTF
TRBV27,-,-,TRBJ2-7,TGTGCCAGCAGTTTCCGGGGGCGTCCCTACGAGCAGTACTTC,CASSFRGRPYEQYF
TRBV6-6,-,-,TRBJ2-1,TGTGCCAGCAGTTCCACAGCCATCCGAAGGGGCAATGAGCAGTTCTTC,CASSSTAIRRGNEQFF
TRBV6-1,TRBD2,-,TRBJ2-7,TGTGCCAGCAGGCGACTCCTGGGACTAGCGTCCGAGCAGTACTTC,CASRRLLGLASEQYF
TRBV28,-,-,TRBJ1-1,TGTGCCAGCATAGACAGCTTGAACACTGAAGCTTTCTTT,CASIDSLNTEAFF
TRBV6-5,-,-,TRBJ2-1,TGTGCCAGCAGTTTGGACCTCTCCTACAATGAGCAGTTCTTC,CASSLDLSYNEQFF
TRBV7-6,TRBD1,-,TRBJ1-3,TGTGCCAGCAGCCTACAGGGGACCTCTGGAAACACCATATATTTT,CASSLQGTSGNTIYF
TRBV5-6,-,-,TRBJ2-3,TGTGCCAGCAGTATTACAGATACGCAGTATTTT,CASSITDTQYF
TRBV15,-,-,TRBJ2-5,TGTGCCACCAGCAGACCAGGCCAAGAGACCCAGTACTTC,CATSRPGQETQYF
TRBV4-1,TRBD1,-,TRBJ1-1,TGCGCCAGCAGCCACACAAATGCGAGGGGGCCTCGGAACACTGAAGCTTTCTTT,CASSHTNARGPRNTEAFF
TRBV27,TRBD2,-,TRBJ2-7,TGTGCCAGCAGGACTAGCGGGAGGGGCTACGAGCAGTACTTC,CASRTSGRGYEQYF
TRBV11-2,TRBD1,-,TRBJ2-1,TGTGCCAGCAGCTCGCCGGGACAGGGGTCCTATAATGAGCAGTTCTTC,CASSSPGQGSYNEQFF
TRBV28,-,-,TRBJ1-2,TGTGCCAGCATTATTAGTAAACCGGGACGGTGGAAACTAAACTATGGCTACACCTTC,CASIISKPGRWKLNYGYTF
TRBV9,TRBD2,-,TRBJ2-7,TGTGCCAGCAGCGTAGGAACGACTAGCTACCACGAGCAGTACTTC,CASSVGTTSYHEQYF
TRBV18,TRBD2,-,TRBJ2-7,TGTGCCAGCTCACCAATCCCCGGGGGGTACGAGCAGTACTTC,CASSPIPGGYEQYF
TRBV27,-,-,TRBJ1-1,TGTGCCAGCAGTTTAACCCCAGGGATTGGCACTGAAGCTTTCTTT,CASSLTPGIGTEAFF
TRBV29-1,TRBD1,-,TRBJ1-1,TGCAGCGTAGCGACAGGGTACACTGAAGCTTTCTTT,CSVATGYTEAFF
TRBV20-1,-,-,TRBJ2-7,TGCAGTGCTTTGGACTCCTACGAGCAGTACTTC,CSALDSYEQYF
TRBV28,-,-,TRBJ1-2,TGTGCCAGCATGGGGAGTTTAGTCTATGGCTACACCTTC,CASMGSLVYGYTF
TRBV7-9,-,-,TRBJ1-1,TGTGCCAGCAGCTTCCCGCAGGAAGGGGACACTGAAGCTTTCTTT,CASSFPQEGDTEAFF
TRBV2,-,-,TRBJ2-2,TGTGCCAGCAGTGGACAGCTCACCGGGGAGCTGTTTTTT,CASSGQLTGELFF
TRBV6-6,-,-,TRBJ2-7,TGTGCCAGCAGCTCTTCGGCCCCCAGCTACGAGCAGTACTTC,CASSSSAPSYEQYF
TRBV19,TRBD2,-,TRBJ2-1,TGTGCCAGTAAGCGGGAGGCCTACAATGAGCAGTTCTTC,CASKREAYNEQFF
TRBV5-1,-,-,TRBJ2-7,TGCGCCAGCAGCTTGGACCGACGGGCCCACGAGCAGTACTTC,CASSLDRRAHEQYF
TRBV29-1,TRBD1,-,TRBJ1-1,TGCAGCGCGACCGGACAGGGGGCTGGGACTGAAGCTTTCTTT,CSATGQGAGTEAFF
TRBV29-1,TRBD1,-,TRBJ2-7,TGCAGCGTCCGGGACAGAGTCTACGAGCAGTACTTC,CSVRDRVYEQYF
TRBV5-6,-,-,TRBJ2-7,TGTGCCAGCAGCTTGGGGGACACCTTATACGAGCAGTACTTC,CASSLGDTLYEQYF
TRBV28,-,-,TRBJ1-1,TGTGCCAGCAGTCCCCCGGGAGTCTGGTGGGAGAACGCTGAAGCTTTCTTT,CASSPPGVWWENAEAFF
TRBV28,-,-,TRBJ1-1,TGTGCCAGCAGTTCGGGGACGGCCGCGGCCACTGAAGCTTTCTTT,CASSSGTAAATEAFF
TRBV11-2,TRBD2,-,TRBJ2-7,TGTGCCAGCAGCTTAATAGCGGGCCTCTACGAGCAGTACTTC,CASSLIAGLYEQYF
TRBV5-1,-,-,TRBJ1-3,TGCGCCAGCAGCTTGGTGTCCTCTGGAAACACCATATATTTT,CASSLVSSGNTIYF
TRBV27,-,-,TRBJ1-2,TGTGCCAGCACCACAACACAGGGATCCTATGGCTACACCTTC,CASTTTQGSYGYTF
TRBV6-1,TRBD1,-,TRBJ1-5,TGTGCCAGCAGTGAAGACAGGGGTAACAATCAGCCCCAGCATTTT,CASSEDRGNNQPQHF
TRBV19,-,-,TRBJ2-7,TGTGCCAGTAGTGAAGACGCCGGCGAGAGGCAGGACGAGCAGTACTTC,CASSEDAGERQDEQYF
TRBV7-3,TRBD1,-,TRBJ2-5,TGTGCCAGCAGCCTTTTCCGGACAGGGCTGGAGACCCAGTACTTC,CASSLFRTGLETQYF
TRBV28,-,once,TRBJ1-2,TGTGCCAGCAGTTTCCCTCACGGGAGACCTCCGGGCTACACCTTC,CASSFPHGRPPGYTF
TRBV28,-,-,TRBJ2-7,TGTGCCAGCAGCTTAACGGACCTCGAGCAGTACTTC,CASSLTDLEQYF
TRBV5-1,-,-,TRBJ1-1,TGCGCCAGCAGCTCCCAGGGGAACACTGAAGCTTTCTTT,CASSSQGNTEAFF
TRBV7-2,-,-,TRBJ1-3,TGTGCCAGCAGCCCATCTACAGGGCCCTCTGGAAACACCATATATTTT,CASSPSTGPSGNTIYF
TRBV25-1,TRBD1,-,TRBJ1-3,TGTGCCAGCAGTGAATCACAGGGGGCTGGAAACACCATATATTTT,CASSESQGAGNTIYF
TRBV28,-,-,TRBJ1-3,TGTGCCAGCAGTCCCGGACAGTTCTCTGGAAACACCATATATTTT,CASSPGQFSGNTIYF
TRBV6-5,TRBD2,-,TRBJ2-1,TGTGCCAGCAGCCCCGGGAGGGGTAATGAGCAGTTCTTC,CASSPGRGNEQFF
TRBV10-3,TRBD2,-,TRBJ2-3,TGTGCCATCAGTGATCCCAGCGGGAGTCGGCATACGCAGTATTTT,CAISDPSGSRHTQYF
TRBV7-2,-,once,TRBJ1-4,TGTGCCAGCAGCCCCTTTAGAACAGGGACGGGTGAAAAACTGTTTTTT,CASSPFRTGTGEKLFF
TRBV7-9,TRBD2,-,TRBJ2-3,TGTGCCAGCAAAATTAGCGGGAGGGCCGTATCTAGCACAGATACGCAGTATTTT,CASKISGRAVSSTDTQYF
TRBV7-9,TRBD2,-,TRBJ2-7,TGTGCCAGCAGTACGGGACTAGCGGGAGTCGACGAGCAGTACTTC,CASSTGLAGVDEQYF
TRBV28,TRBD2,-,TRBJ2-7,TGTGCCAGCAGTTCACAGGGACTAGCGGGAGAATCCTACGAGCAGTACTTC,CASSSQGLAGESYEQYF